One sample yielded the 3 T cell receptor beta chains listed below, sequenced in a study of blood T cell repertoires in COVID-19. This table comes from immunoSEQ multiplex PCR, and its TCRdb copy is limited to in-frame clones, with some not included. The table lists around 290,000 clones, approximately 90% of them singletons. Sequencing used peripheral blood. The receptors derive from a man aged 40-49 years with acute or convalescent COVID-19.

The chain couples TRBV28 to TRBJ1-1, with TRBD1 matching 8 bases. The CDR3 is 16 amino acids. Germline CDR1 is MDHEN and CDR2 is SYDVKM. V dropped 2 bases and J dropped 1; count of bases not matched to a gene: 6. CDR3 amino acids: CASSLDRGWGNTEAFF. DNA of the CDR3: TGTGCCAGCAGTTTAGACAGGGGTTGGGGGAACACTGAAGCTTTCTTT.

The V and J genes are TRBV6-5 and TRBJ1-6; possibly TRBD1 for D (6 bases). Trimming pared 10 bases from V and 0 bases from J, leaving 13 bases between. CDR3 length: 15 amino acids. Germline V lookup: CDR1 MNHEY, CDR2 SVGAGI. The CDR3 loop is CATWGGSSYNSPLHF. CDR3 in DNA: TGTGCCACCTGGGGGGGCAGCTCCTATAATTCACCCCTCCACTTT.

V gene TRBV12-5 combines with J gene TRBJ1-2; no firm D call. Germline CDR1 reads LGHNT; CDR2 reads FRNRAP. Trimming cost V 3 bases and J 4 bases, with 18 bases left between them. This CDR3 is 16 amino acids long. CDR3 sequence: CASGLRSGLLIYGYTF. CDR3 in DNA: TGTGCTAGTGGTTTAAGGTCAGGCCTCCTCATCTATGGCTACACCTTC. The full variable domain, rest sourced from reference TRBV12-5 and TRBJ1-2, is DARVTQTPRHKVTEMGQEVTMRCQPILGHNTVFWYRQTMMQGLELLAYFRNRAPLDDSGMPKDRFSAEMPDATLATLKIQPSEPRDSAVYFCASGLRSGLLIYGYTFGSGTRLTVV.